Below, 15 T cell receptor beta chains from the same sample are listed, as sequenced in a study of blood T cell repertoires in COVID-19. The assay was immunoSEQ multiplex PCR, and TCRdb's table has in-frame clones only and misses some. Among about 370,000 clones listed, over 75% were seen once. Sequenced sample: PBMCs or T cells enriched from blood (not recorded which). The receptors derive from a man younger than 35 who had recovered from COVID-19.

V is TRBV5-4 and J is TRBJ2-7; 12 bases map to TRBD2. This CDR3 contains 18 residues. Germline-derived CDR1 and CDR2 are SGHNT and YYREEE (reference sequence). Trimming took 3 bases from V and 3 from J; bases not matched to a gene: 13. CDR3 protein: CASSYSPPRLAGVYEQYF. DNA of the CDR3: TGTGCCAGCAGCTATTCCCCCCCCAGACTAGCGGGAGTCTACGAGCAGTACTTC.

The chain uses TRBV12-3 or TRBV12-4 and TRBJ2-5; D gene uncertain. This CDR3 is 13 amino acids long. Trimming left V 6 bases short and J 6 bases short, with 14 bases between. The CDR3, as DNA: TGTGCCAGCAGCTCGGCGGCTTATCAGACCCAGTACTTC. Residues: CASSSAAYQTQYF.

Turning to this clone: Other nucleotide sequences in the sample specify the same CDR3. The chain has TRBV7-9 and TRBJ2-1; D is ambiguous. V was clipped by 3 bases and J by 2 bases, with 5 bases between them. Germline CDR1 reads SEHNR; CDR2 reads FQNEAQ (reference sequence). The CDR3 has 13 residues. The CDR3 is CASSLGTYNEQFF. The CDR3 DNA reads as TGTGCCAGCAGCTTGGGCACCTACAATGAGCAGTTCTTC.

This rearrangement joins TRBV4-1 to TRBJ2-1, with TRBD2 matching over 14 bases. The CDR3 extends over 16 amino acids. Germline CDR1 MGHRA, CDR2 YSYEKL. Trimming took 3 bases from V and 10 from J; bases not matched to a gene: 8. CDR3 protein: CASSQPGTSGSNEQFF. CDR3 bases: TGCGCCAGCAGCCAGCCAGGGACTAGCGGGAGTAACGAGCAGTTCTTC.

J is TRBJ1-3 and V is TRBV5-4, with 7 bases identical to TRBD1. J gave up 3 bases and V 2 bases, and 5 bases lay outside the gene matches. CDR3 length: 15 amino acids. CDR1 is SGHNT and CDR2 is YYREEE in the germline V gene (reference sequence). CDR3 sequence: CASSLQGSDGNTIYF. CDR3 DNA: TGTGCCAGCAGCTTACAGGGGTCGGATGGAAACACCATATATTTT.

The chain is built from TRBV29-1 and TRBJ2-5; 10 positions match TRBD1. Germline V gene sequence: CDR1 SQVTM, CDR2 ANQGSEA. The trim removed 6 bases at V and 3 bases at J, leaving 1 base unmatched. The CDR3 spans 12 residues. The CDR3 DNA follows: TGCAGCGTCGGACAGGGGGAAGAGACCCAGTACTTC. It is translated as CSVGQGEETQYF.

This sequence joins TRBV7-2 and TRBJ2-3, with TRBD2 matching over 13 bases. The germline gives CDR1 SGHTA, CDR2 FQGNSA. This CDR3 has 19 residues. With V trimmed by 5 bases and J by 0 bases, 11 bases remained unmatched. CDR3 sequence: CASSIYIGTSGTSTDTQYF. CDR3 sequence (DNA): TGTGCCAGCAGCATTTATATCGGGACTAGCGGGACTAGCACAGATACGCAGTATTTT. Full variable domain (missing parts from reference TRBV7-2 and TRBJ2-3): GAGVSQSPSNKVTEKGKDVELRCDPISGHTALYWYRQSLGQGLEFLIYFQGNSAPDKSGLPSDRFSAERTGGSVSTLTIQRTQQEDSAVYLCASSIYIGTSGTSTDTQYFGPGTRLTVL.

V and J are TRBV18 and TRBJ1-1, with a possible D match to TRBD1 (6 bases). Trimming pared 5 bases from V and 1 base from J, leaving 11 bases between. CDR1 KGHSH and CDR2 LQKENI come from the germline V gene. The CDR3 runs 14 residues. The DNA for the CDR3 is TGTGCCAGCTCAACAGGACAGACGAACACTGAAGCTTTCTTT. Translation: CASSTGQTNTEAFF. Using reference TRBV18 and TRBJ1-1 for the parts outside the CDR3, the full variable domain is NAGVMQNPRHLVRRRGQEARLRCSPMKGHSHVYWYRQLPEEGLKFMVYLQKENIIDESGMPKERFSAEFPKEGPSILRIQQVVRGDSAAYFCASSTGQTNTEAFFGQGTRLTVV.

This chain connects TRBV11-2 to TRBJ2-1; TRBD2 agrees at 9 bases. CDR3 length: 17 residues. Germline CDR1 SGHAT, CDR2 FQNNGV. Losses at the gene ends were 3 bases for V and 3 bases for J; bases not matched to a gene: 9. In DNA form, the CDR3 reads TGTGCCAGCAGCTTGGACTATAGCGGGGGCCTCTACAATGAGCAGTTCTTC. Protein sequence: CASSLDYSGGLYNEQFF. The full variable domain, with the rest looked up from reference TRBV11-2 and TRBJ2-1, is EAGVAQSPRYKIIEKRQSVAFWCNPISGHATLYWYQQILGQGPKLLIQFQNNGVVDDSQLPKDRFSAERLKGVDSTLKIQPAKLEDSAVYLCASSLDYSGGLYNEQFFGPGTRLTVL.

V gene TRBV7-9 combines with J gene TRBJ1-4; tentatively, D is TRBD1 (6 bases). CDR3 length equals 15 residues. The germline V and J ends were trimmed by 6 bases and 4 bases, with 15 bases remaining between them. Looked up from germline, CDR1 is SEHNR and CDR2 is FQNEAQ (reference sequence). CDR3 nucleotide sequence: TGTGCCAGCAGTCCTCGACAGGACCTTAATGAAAAACTGTTTTTT. It codes for CASSPRQDLNEKLFF.

The chain carries TRBV11-2 and TRBJ1-3, with D uncertain. The CDR3 runs to 14 residues. Germline assignment: CDR1 SGHAT and CDR2 FQNNGV. Between the trimmed V and J ends, which lost 5 bases and 4 bases, there was a span of 12 bases. CDR3 region: CASSLQSLGNTIYF. The CDR3 DNA reads TGTGCCAGCAGCCTACAGTCTCTCGGAAACACCATATATTTT.

The chain is built from TRBV25-1 and TRBJ1-4; possibly TRBD1 for D (5 bases). V shed 7 bases and J shed 8 bases, with 14 bases lying between them. Germline assignment: CDR1 MGHDK and CDR2 SYGVNS. The CDR3 has 13 residues. The DNA for the CDR3 is TGTGCCAGCACCCCATTGGGGGGGGAAAAACTGTTTTTT. Protein product: CASTPLGGEKLFF.

The V and J genes are TRBV28 and TRBJ1-5; 7 bases match TRBD1. The CDR3 is 16 amino acids. CDR1 MDHEN and CDR2 SYDVKM come from the germline V gene. The trim removed 2 bases at V and 6 bases at J, leaving 10 bases unmatched. The CDR3 reads CASSLEQGTRGQPQHF. CDR3 DNA: TGTGCCAGCAGTTTAGAACAGGGGACACGAGGTCAGCCCCAGCATTTT.

The rearrangement joins TRBV3-1 (or the pseudogene TRBV3-2) to TRBJ1-5; D call uncertain. V lost 5 bases and J lost 6, with 8 bases in between. Germline CDR1 reads LGHDT; CDR2 reads YNNKEL (reference sequence). The CDR3 has 12 amino acids. The CDR3 nucleotides read TGTGCCAGCAGCTCCCGGTCTCAGCCCCAGCATTTT. Its translation: CASSSRSQPQHF.

The V gene is TRBV5-1, the J gene TRBJ1-1; the D gene is possibly TRBD1 (6 bases). V was pared by 4 bases and J by 0 bases, with 13 bases between. CDR1 and CDR2 (germline): SGHRS, YFSETQ. The CDR3 loop spans 15 amino acids. CDR3 loop: CASSERGGVNTEAFF. DNA of the CDR3: TGCGCCAGCAGCGAGCGAGGGGGAGTGAACACTGAAGCTTTCTTT.